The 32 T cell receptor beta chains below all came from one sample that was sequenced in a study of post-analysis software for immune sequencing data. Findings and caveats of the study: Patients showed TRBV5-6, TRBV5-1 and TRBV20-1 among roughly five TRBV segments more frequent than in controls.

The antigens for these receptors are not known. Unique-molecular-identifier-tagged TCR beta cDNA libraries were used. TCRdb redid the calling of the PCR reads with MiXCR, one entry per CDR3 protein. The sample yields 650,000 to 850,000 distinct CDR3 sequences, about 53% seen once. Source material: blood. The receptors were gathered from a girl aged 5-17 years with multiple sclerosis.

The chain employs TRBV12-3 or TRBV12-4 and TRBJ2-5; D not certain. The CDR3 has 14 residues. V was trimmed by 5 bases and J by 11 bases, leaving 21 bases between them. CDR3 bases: TGTGCCAGCAGTCCTAGGGATGTCTACAATGAGCAGTACTTC. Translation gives CASSPRDVYNEQYF.

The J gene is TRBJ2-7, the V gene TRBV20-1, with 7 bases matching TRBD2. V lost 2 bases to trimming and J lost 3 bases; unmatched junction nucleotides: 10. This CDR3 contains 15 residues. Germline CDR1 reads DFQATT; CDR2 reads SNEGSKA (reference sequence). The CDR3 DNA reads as TGCAGTGCTAGATTTGCAACGGGAGGAAACTACGAGCAGTACTTC. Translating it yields CSARFATGGNYEQYF.

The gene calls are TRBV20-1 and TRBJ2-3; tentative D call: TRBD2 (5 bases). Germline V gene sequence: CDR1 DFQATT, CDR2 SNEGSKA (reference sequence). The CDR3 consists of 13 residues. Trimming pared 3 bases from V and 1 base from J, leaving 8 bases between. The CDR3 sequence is CSARRVGTDTQYF. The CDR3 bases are TGCAGTGCTAGGAGGGTTGGCACAGATACGCAGTATTTT.

The CDR3 DNA sequence: TGCGCCAGCAGCCAATTCAATACGGACAGCCCCTACGAGCAGTACTTC. Translation gives CASSQFNTDSPYEQYF. The chain has TRBV4-1 and TRBJ2-7, with TRBD1 as a possible D gene (6 bases). The CDR3 covers 16 residues. Looked up from germline, CDR1 is MGHRA and CDR2 is YSYEKL. V lost 2 bases and J lost 2, with 16 bases in between.

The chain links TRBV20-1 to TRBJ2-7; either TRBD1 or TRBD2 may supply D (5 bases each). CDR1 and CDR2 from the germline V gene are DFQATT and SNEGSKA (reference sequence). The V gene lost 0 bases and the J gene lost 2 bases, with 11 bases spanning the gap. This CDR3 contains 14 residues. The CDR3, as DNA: TGCAGTGCTAGAGAACCGGGACGGCCCTACGAGCAGTACTTC. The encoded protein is CSAREPGRPYEQYF.

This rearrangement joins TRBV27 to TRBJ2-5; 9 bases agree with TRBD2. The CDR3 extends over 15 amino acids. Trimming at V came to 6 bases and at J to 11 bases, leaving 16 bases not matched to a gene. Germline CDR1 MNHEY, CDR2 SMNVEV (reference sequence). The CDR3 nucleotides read TGTGCCAGCAGACCGACAGCGGGGGGTGCTGGGGAGCAGTACTTC. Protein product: CASRPTAGGAGEQYF.

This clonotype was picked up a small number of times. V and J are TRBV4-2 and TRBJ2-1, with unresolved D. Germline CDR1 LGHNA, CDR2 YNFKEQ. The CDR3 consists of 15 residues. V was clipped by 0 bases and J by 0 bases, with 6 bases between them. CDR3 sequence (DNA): TGTGCCAGCAGCCAAGAATCCGGCTCCTACAATGAGCAGTTCTTC. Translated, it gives CASSQESGSYNEQFF.

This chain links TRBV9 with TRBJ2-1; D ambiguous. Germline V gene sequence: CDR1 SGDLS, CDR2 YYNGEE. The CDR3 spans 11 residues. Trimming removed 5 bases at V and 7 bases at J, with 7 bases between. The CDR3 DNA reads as TGTGCCAGCAGACTGGGGAATGAGCAGTTCTTC. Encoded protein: CASRLGNEQFF.

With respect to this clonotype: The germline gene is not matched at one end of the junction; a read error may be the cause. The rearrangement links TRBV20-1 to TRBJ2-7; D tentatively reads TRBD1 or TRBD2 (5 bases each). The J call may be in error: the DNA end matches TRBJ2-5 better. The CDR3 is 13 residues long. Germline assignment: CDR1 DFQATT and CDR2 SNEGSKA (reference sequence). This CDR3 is CSTRGQGGETQYF. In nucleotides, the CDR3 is TGCAGTACTAGAGGGCAGGGTGGGGAGACCCAGTACTTC.

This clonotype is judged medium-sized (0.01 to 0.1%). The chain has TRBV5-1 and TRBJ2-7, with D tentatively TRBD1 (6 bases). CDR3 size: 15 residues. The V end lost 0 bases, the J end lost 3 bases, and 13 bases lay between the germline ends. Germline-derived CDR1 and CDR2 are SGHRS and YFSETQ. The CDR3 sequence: CASSLDGTPYYEQYF. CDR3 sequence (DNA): TGCGCCAGCAGCTTGGATGGGACACCATACTACGAGCAGTACTTC.

The DNA of the CDR3 is TGTGCCATCAGTTTTGGACTAGCGGGAGCCGGGGAGACCCAGTACTTC. It codes for CAISFGLAGAGETQYF. The rearrangement uses TRBV10-3 and TRBJ2-5, with 13 nucleotides matching TRBD2. CDR1 is ENHRY, CDR2 SYGVKD, per germline. The CDR3 sequence is 16 residues long. V dropped 5 bases and J dropped 5; count of bases not matched to a gene: 8.

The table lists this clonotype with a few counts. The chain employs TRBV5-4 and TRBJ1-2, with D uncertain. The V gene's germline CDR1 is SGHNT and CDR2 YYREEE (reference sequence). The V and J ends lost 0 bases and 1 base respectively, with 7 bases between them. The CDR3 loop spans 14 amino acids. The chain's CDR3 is CASSLARRNYGYTF. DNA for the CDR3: TGTGCCAGCAGCTTGGCCCGGCGTAACTATGGCTACACCTTC.

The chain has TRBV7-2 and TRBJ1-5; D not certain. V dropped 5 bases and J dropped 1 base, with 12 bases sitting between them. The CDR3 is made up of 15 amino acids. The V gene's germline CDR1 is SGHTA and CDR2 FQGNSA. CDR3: CASSTGVGSNQPQHF. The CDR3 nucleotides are TGTGCCAGCAGCACCGGGGTAGGGAGCAATCAGCCCCAGCATTTT. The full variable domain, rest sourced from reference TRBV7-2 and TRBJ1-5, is GAGVSQSPSNKVTEKGKDVELRCDPISGHTALYWYRQSLGQGLEFLIYFQGNSAPDKSGLPSDRFSAERTGGSVSTLTIQRTQQEDSAVYLCASSTGVGSNQPQHFGDGTRLSIL.

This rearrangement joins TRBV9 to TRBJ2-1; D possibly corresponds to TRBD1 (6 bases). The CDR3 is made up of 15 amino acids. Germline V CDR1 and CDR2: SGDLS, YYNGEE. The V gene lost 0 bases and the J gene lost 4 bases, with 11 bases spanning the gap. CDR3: CASSVEEGQYNEQFF. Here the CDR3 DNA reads TGTGCCAGCAGCGTAGAAGAAGGACAGTACAATGAGCAGTTCTTC.

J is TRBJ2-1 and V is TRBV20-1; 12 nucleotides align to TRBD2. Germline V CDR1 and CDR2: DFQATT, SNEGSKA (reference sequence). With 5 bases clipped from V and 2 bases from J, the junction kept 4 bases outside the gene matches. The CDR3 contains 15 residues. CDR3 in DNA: TGCAGTGCTGATCTAGCGGGAGGGCCCTACAATGAGCAGTTCTTC. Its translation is CSADLAGGPYNEQFF.

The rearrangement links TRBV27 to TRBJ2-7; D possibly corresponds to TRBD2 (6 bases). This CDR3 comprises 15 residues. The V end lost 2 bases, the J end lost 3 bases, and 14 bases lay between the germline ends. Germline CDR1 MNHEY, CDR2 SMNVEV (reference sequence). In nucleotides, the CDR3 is TGTGCCAGCAGTTTAGGAGGGGCAGTAATCTACGAGCAGTACTTC. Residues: CASSLGGAVIYEQYF.

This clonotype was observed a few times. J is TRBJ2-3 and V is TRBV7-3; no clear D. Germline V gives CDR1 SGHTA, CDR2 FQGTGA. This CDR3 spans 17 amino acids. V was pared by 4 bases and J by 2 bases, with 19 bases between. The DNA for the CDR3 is TGTGCCAGCAGCTACCAACCGATTGGGCGGTCCACAGATACGCAGTATTTT. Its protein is CASSYQPIGRSTDTQYF.

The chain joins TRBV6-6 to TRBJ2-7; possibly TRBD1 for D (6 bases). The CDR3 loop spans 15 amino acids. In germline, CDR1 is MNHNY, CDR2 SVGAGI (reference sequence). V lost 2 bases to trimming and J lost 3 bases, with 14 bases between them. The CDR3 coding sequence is TGTGCCAGCAGTTACGGGCAGGGGCCAAACTACGAGCAGTACTTC. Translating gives CASSYGQGPNYEQYF.

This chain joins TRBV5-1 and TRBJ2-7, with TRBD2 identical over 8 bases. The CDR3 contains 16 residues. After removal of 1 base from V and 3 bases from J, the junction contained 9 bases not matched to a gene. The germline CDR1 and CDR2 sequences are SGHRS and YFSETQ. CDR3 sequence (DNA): TGCGCCAGCAGCTTGTGGGAGAGCGGGAGTCGCTACGAGCAGTACTTC. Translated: CASSLWESGSRYEQYF.

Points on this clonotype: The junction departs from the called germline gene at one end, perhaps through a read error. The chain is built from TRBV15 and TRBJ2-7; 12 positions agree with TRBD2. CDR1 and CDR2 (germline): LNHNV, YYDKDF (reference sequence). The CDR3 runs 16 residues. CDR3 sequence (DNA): TGTGCCGCCAGCAGAGATCGGCTAGCGGGAGGGCACGAGCAGTACTTC. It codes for CAASRDRLAGGHEQYF.

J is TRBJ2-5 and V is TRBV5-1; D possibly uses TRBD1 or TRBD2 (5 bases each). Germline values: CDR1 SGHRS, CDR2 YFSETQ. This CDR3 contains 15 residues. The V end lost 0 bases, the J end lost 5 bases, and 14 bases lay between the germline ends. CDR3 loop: CASSLDPGRIETQYF. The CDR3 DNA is TGCGCCAGCAGCTTGGACCCGGGGCGAATCGAGACCCAGTACTTC.

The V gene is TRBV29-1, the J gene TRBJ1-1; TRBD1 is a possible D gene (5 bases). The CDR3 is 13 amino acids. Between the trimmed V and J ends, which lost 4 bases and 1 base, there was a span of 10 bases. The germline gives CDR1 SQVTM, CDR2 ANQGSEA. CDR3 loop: CSVGQNTNTEAFF. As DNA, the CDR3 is TGCAGCGTTGGACAGAATACGAACACTGAAGCTTTCTTT.

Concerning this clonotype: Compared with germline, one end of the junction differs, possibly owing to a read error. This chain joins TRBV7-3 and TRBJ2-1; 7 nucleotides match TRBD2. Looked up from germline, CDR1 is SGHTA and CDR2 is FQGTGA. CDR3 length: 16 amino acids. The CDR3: CASSLTALAVRNEQFF. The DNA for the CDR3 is TGTGCCAGCAGCCTAACCGCTCTAGCGGTACGCAATGAGCAGTTCTTC.

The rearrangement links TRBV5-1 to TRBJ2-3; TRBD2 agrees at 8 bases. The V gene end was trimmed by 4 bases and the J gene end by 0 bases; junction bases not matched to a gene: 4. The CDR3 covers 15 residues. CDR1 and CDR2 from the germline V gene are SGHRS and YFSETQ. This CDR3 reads CASSVSGGSTDTQYF. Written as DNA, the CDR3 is TGCGCCAGCAGCGTGAGCGGGGGCAGCACAGATACGCAGTATTTT. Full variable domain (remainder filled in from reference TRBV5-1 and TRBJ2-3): KAGVTQTPRYLIKTRGQQVTLSCSPISGHRSVSWYQQTPGQGLQFLFEYFSETQRNKGNFPGRFSGRQFSNSRSEMNVSTLELGDSALYLCASSVSGGSTDTQYFGPGTRLTVL.

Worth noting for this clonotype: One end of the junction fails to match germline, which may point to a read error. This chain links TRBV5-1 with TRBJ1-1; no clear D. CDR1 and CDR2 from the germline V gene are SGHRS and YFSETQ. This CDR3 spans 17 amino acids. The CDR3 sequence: CASSLGWTTGRYTGAFF. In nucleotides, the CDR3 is TGCGCCAGCAGCTTGGGGTGGACTACTGGGAGGTACACTGGAGCTTTCTTT. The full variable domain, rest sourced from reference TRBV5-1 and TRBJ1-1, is KAGVTQTPRYLIKTRGQQVTLSCSPISGHRSVSWYQQTPGQGLQFLFEYFSETQRNKGNFPGRFSGRQFSNSRSEMNVSTLELGDSALYLCASSLGWTTGRYTGAFFGQGTRLTVV.

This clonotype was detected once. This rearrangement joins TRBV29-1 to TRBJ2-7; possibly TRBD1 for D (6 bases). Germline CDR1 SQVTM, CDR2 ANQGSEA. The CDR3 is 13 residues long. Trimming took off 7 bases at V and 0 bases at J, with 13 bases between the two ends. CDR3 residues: CSGQTGSSYEQYF. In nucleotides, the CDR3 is TGCAGCGGCCAAACAGGGAGCTCCTACGAGCAGTACTTC.

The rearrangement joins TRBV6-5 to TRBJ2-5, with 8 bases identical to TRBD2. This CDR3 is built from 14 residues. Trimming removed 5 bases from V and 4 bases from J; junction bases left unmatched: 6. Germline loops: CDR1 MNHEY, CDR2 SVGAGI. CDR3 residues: CASSPPGLVETQYF. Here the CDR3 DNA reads TGTGCCAGCAGTCCGCCGGGACTAGTAGAGACCCAGTACTTC.

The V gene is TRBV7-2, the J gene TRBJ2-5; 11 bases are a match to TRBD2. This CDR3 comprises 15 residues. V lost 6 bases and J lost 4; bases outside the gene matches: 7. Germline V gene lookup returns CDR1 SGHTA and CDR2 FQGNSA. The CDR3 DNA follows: TGTGCCAGCAGACAAACTAGCGGGGGTTTAGAGACCCAGTACTTC. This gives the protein CASRQTSGGLETQYF.

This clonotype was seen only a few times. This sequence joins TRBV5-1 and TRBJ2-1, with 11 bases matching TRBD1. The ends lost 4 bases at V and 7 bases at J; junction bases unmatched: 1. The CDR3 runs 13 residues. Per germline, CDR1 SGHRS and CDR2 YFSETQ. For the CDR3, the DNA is TGCGCCAGCAGCGGGGACAGGGGGAATGAGCAGTTCTTC. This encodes CASSGDRGNEQFF.

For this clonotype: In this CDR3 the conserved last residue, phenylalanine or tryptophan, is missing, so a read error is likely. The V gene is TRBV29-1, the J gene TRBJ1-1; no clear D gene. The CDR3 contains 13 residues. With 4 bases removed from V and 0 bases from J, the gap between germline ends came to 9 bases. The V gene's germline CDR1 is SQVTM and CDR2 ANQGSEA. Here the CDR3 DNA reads TGCAGCGTTGTTCGCAGTATGAACACTGAAGCTTTCTGT. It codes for CSVVRSMNTEAFC.

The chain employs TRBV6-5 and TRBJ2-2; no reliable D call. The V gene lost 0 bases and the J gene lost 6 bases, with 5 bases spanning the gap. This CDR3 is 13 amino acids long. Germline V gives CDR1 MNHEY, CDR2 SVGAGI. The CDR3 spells CASSYSLAGELFF. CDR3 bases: TGTGCCAGCAGTTACTCACTCGCCGGGGAGCTGTTTTTT.

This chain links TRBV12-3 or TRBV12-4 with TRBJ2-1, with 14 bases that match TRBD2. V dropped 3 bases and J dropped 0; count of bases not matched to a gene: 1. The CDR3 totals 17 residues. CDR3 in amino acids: CASSFGTSGSSYNEQFF. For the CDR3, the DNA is TGTGCCAGCAGTTTTGGGACTAGCGGGAGCTCCTACAATGAGCAGTTCTTC.